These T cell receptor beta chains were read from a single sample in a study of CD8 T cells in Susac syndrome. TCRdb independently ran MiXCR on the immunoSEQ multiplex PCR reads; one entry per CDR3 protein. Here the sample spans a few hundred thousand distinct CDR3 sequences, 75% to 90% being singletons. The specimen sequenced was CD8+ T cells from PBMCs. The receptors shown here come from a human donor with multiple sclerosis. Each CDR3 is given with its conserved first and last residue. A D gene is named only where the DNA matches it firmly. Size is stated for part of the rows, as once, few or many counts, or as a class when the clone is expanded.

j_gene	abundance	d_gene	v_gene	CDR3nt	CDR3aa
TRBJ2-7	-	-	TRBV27	TGTGCCAGCAGTTTATCAGGGCAGGGTGGAGAGCAGTACTTC	CASSLSGQGGEQYF
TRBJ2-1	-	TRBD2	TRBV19	TGTGCCAGTAGTATATTTACTAGCGGGGCGGGTGAGCAGTTCTTC	CASSIFTSGAGEQFF
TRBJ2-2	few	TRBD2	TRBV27	TGTGCCAGCAGTTTAGTCGGGGGGGCCGGGGAGCTGTTTTTT	CASSLVGGAGELFF
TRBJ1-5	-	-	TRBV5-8	TGTGCCAGCAGCTTCACTCAGCCCCAGCATTTT	CASSFTQPQHF
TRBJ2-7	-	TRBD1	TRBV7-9	TGTGCCAGCAGCTCTCTCATCTTGACAGGGGGGTACTACGAGCAGTACTTC	CASSSLILTGGYYEQYF
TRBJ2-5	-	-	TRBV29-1	TGCAGCGTTACAGGGAACCAAGAGACCCAGTACTTC	CSVTGNQETQYF
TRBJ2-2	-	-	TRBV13	TGTGCCAGCAGCACTGGACTGGCGGCGAACACCGGGGAGCTGTTTTTT	CASSTGLAANTGELFF
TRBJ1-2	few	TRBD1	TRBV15	TGTGCCACCAGACTCGATGACAGGGTCCCCTATGGCTACACCTTC	CATRLDDRVPYGYTF
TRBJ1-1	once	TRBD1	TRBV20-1	TGCAGTGCTAGGATAGGGGGACAGGGTCTAAAGGGGTCTGAAGCTTTCTTT	CSARIGGQGLKGSEAFF
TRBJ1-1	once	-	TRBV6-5	TGTGCCAGCAGTTACTCGAAAAATTTTAAGGGGCGCGGAACTGAAGCTTTCTTT	CASSYSKNFKGRGTEAFF
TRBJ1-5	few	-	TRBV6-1	TGTGCCAGCAGTGAAGATGTAGGGAGCAATCAGCCCCAGCATTTT	CASSEDVGSNQPQHF
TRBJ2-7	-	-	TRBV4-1	TGCGCCAGCAGCCGATCCTACGGGCACTACGAGCAGTACTTC	CASSRSYGHYEQYF
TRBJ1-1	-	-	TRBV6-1	TGTGCCAGCAGTGAAGCGCGAAGGGGTATCACTGAAGCTTTCTTT	CASSEARRGITEAFF
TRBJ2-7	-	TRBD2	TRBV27	TGTGCCAGCAGTTTAGAAGCGGGAGAACGGAACGAGCAGTACTTC	CASSLEAGERNEQYF
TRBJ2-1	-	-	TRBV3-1	TGTGCCAGCAGCCAAGATTCGGACTCTGAGATCCCTGAGCAGTTCTTC	CASSQDSDSEIPEQFF
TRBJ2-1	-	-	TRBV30	TGTGCCTGGAGTATGGGCAATGAGCAGTTCTTC	CAWSMGNEQFF
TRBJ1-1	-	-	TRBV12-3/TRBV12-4	TGTGCCAGCACCTTACAGGGATACACTGAAGCTTTCTTT	CASTLQGYTEAFF
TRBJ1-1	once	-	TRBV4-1	TGCGCCAGCAGCCAAGGGGCCCTGGGGACGCTGAACACTGAAGCTTTCTTT	CASSQGALGTLNTEAFF
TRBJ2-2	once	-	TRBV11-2	TGTGCCAGCAGCTTGTCACGGAACCCGAACACCGGGGAGCTGTTTTTT	CASSLSRNPNTGELFF
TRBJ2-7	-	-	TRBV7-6	TGTGCCAGCAGCTTAGTGGGAGGGGGGGTCTACGAGCAGTACTTC	CASSLVGGGVYEQYF
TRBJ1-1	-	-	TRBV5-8	TGTGCCAGCAGCATGACAGTTGAAGCTTTCTTT	CASSMTVEAFF
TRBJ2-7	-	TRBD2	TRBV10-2	TGCGCCAGCAGTGGCCGACCGACTAGCGCAGCCTACGAGCAGTACTTC	CASSGRPTSAAYEQYF
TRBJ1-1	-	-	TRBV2	TGTGCCAGCAGTGAATACCCAGGGAAAGTACCTGAAGCTTTCTTT	CASSEYPGKVPEAFF
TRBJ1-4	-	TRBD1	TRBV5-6	TGTGCCAGCAGCTTGTTACAGGGGGCGGTTTTGGAAAAACTGTTTTTT	CASSLLQGAVLEKLFF
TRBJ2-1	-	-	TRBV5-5	TGTGCCAGCAGCGAATACAGGGCTCTCGGCTACAATGAGCAGTTCTTC	CASSEYRALGYNEQFF
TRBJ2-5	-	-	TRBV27	TGTGCCAGCAGTTTATTCGCAGGGGAGGAGGAGACCCAGTACTTC	CASSLFAGEEETQYF
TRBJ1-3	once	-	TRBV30	TGTGCCTGGGCTGCGAGCTCTGGAAACACCATATATTTT	CAWAASSGNTIYF
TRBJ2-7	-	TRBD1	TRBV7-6	TGTGCCAGCAGCCCCCGACAGGGTGGGTTTAGCGAGCAGTACTTC	CASSPRQGGFSEQYF
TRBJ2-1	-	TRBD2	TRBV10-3	TGTGCCATCAGTGACTTAGCGGGTATGCCGGGGGATGAGCAGTTCTTC	CAISDLAGMPGDEQFF
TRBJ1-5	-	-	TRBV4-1	TGCGCCAGCAGCATATGGAAGGATCAGCCCCAGCATTTT	CASSIWKDQPQHF
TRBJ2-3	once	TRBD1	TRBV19	TGTGCCACCTGGACAGGGGTTGTAAGGGATACGCAGTATTTT	CATWTGVVRDTQYF
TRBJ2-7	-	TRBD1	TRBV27	TGTGCCAGCAGTTTATCAGGGGGCTTGGCCTACGAGCAGTACTTC	CASSLSGGLAYEQYF
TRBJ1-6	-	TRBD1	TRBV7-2	TGTGCCAGCAGCCCAACAGGGGGCTCATATAATTCACCCCTCCACTTT	CASSPTGGSYNSPLHF
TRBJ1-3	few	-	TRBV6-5	TGTGCCAGCAGTTACTCGGACAGTGGAAACACCATATATTTT	CASSYSDSGNTIYF
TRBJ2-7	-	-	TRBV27	TGTGCCAGCAGTTTATCGGGGACACACTTATCCTACGAGCAGTACTTC	CASSLSGTHLSYEQYF
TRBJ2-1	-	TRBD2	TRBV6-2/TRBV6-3	TGTGCCGGCGGAGCGGGGGAGATCAATGAGCAGTTCTTC	CAGGAGEINEQFF
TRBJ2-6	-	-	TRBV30	TGTGCCTGGAGTGTGGCAGAGTGGAGCAACGTCCTGACTTTC	CAWSVAEWSNVLTF
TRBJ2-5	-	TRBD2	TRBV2	TGTGCCAGCAGTGAAATTCCCGGGCTAGCGGGGGGGACCCAGTACTTC	CASSEIPGLAGGTQYF
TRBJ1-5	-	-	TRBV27	TGTGCCAGCAGTCCCACAGGGTTCAATCAGCCCCAGCATTTT	CASSPTGFNQPQHF
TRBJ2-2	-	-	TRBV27	TGTGCCAGCGAGGGGGGCGGGGAGCTGTTTTTT	CASEGGGELFF
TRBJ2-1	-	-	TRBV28	TGTGCCAGCCAATCTACTCAGAGCTCCTACAATGAGCAGTTCTTC	CASQSTQSSYNEQFF
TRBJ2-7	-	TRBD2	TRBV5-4	TGTGCCAGCAGCTATACGGGACTAGCGAAGAATTACGAGCAGTACTTC	CASSYTGLAKNYEQYF
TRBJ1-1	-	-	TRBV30	TGTGCCTGGAGCCCAGTGGGGATCGGGGCCATGAACACTGAAGCTTTCTTT	CAWSPVGIGAMNTEAFF
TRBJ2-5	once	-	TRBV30	TGTGCCTGGATTCCATTGGATCGGGTAGGAGAGACCCAGTACTTC	CAWIPLDRVGETQYF
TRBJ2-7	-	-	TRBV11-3	TGTGCCAGCAGCTTAAGAGGCGAGGGTCACGAGCAGTACTTC	CASSLRGEGHEQYF
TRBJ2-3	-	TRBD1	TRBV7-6	TGTGCCAGCAGCTTAGCGGCACAGGGGACCTCTTACACAGATACGCAGTATTTT	CASSLAAQGTSYTDTQYF
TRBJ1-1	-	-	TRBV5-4	TGTGCCAGCAGCTTGCAATCCGGGGGGAACACTGAAGCTTTCTTT	CASSLQSGGNTEAFF
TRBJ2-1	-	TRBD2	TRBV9	TGTGCCAGCAGCGTAGAGGGGCTAGCGGGAGCGTCGGAGCAGTTCTTC	CASSVEGLAGASEQFF
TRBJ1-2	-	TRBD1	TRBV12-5	TGTGCTAGTGGTTTTTCAGGGGGCAATAGCTACACCTTC	CASGFSGGNSYTF
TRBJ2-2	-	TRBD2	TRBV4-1	TGCGCCAGCAGCCAAGATCGGGGGGAATCGACCGGGGAGCTGTTTTTT	CASSQDRGESTGELFF
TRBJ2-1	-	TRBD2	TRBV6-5	TGTGCCAGCAGTTACGCGGCGGGGAGGGATGAGCAGTTCTTC	CASSYAAGRDEQFF
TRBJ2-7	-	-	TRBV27	TGTGCCAGCAGTTTATCGCGGACAACCTACGAGCAGTACTTC	CASSLSRTTYEQYF
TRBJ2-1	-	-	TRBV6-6	TGTGCCAGCAGTTTTACAGGGCATCGAAAAGAAGAGCAGTTCTTC	CASSFTGHRKEEQFF
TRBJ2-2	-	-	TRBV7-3	TGTGCCAGCAGCTTAGATATTGCTAGTCCCCCTTACACCGGGGAGCTGTTTTTT	CASSLDIASPPYTGELFF
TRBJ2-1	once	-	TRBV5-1	TGCGCCAGCAGCTTCGGGCAGGGTCGGTACAATGAGCAGTTCTTC	CASSFGQGRYNEQFF